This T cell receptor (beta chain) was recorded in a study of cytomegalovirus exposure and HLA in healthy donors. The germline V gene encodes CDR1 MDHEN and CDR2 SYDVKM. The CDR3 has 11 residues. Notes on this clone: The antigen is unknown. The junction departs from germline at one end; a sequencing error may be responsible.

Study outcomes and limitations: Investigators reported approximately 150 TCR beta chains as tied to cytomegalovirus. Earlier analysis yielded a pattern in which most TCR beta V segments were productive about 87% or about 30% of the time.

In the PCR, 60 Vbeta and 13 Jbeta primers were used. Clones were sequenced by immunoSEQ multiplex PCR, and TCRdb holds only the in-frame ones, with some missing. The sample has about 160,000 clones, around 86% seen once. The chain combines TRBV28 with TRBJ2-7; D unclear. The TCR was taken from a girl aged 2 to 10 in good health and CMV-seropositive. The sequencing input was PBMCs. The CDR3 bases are TGTGTCAGCAGCGAGACCTACGAGCAGTACTTC. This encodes CVSSETYEQYF.